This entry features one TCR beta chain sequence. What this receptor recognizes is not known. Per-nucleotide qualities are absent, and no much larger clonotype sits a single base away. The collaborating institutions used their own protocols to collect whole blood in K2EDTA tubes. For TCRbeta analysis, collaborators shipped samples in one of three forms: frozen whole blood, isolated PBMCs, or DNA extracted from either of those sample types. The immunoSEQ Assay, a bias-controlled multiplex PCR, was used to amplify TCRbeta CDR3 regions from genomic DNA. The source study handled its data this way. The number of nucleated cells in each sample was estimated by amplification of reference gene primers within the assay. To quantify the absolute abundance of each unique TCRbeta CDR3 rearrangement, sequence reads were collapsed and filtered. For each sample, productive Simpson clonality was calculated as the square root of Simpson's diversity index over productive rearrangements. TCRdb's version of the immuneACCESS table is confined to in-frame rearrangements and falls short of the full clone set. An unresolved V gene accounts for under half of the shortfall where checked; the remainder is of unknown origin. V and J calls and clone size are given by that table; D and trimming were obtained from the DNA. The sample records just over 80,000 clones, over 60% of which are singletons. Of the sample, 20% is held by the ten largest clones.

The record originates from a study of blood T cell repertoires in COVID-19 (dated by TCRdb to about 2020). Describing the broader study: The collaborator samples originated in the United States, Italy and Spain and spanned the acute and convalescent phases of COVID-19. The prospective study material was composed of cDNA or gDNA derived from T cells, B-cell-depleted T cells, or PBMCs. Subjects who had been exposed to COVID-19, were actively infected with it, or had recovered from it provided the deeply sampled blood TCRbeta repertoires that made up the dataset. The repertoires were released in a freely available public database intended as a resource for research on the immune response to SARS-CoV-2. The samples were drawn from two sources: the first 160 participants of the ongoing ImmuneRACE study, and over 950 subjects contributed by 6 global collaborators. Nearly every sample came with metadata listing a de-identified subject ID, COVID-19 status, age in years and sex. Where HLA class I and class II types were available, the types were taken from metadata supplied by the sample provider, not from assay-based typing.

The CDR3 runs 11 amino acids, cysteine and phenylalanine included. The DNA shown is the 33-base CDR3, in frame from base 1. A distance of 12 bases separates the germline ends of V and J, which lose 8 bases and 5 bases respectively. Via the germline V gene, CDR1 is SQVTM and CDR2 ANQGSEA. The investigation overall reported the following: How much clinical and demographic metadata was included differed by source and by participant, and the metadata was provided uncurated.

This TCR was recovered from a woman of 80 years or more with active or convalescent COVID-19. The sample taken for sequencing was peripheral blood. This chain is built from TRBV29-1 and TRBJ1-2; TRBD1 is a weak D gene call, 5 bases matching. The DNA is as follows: TGCAGCCGCGGGACGGTATATGGCTACACCTTC. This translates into CSRGTVYGYTF.